Here is one TCR beta chain with its context. What it binds is not known. These data originate in a study of cytotoxic CD8 clonotypes in ibrutinib-treated CLL. Findings and caveats of the study: Under therapy, public clonotypes either contracted or stayed stable, and they were uncommon.

Germline CDR1 reads SNHLY; CDR2 reads FYNNEI. With 3 bases removed from V and 4 bases from J, the gap between germline ends came to 16 bases. The CDR3 length is 16 residues. Library input was around 2 micrograms of DNA from cryopreserved PBMCs. Sequenced by immunoSEQ multiplex PCR; TCRdb stores in-frame clones only, minus some. The data contain 150,000 to 200,000 clones, approximately 90% of them singletons. This receptor was obtained from a human donor with chronic lymphocytic leukemia. The chain is built from TRBV2 and TRBJ2-1; no definite D call. The sample was PBMCs, taken at disease progression, from a patient treated with ibrutinib. CDR3 region: CASSEEGDEIYNEQFF. The CDR3 DNA is TGTGCCAGCAGTGAGGAAGGAGACGAAATATACAATGAGCAGTTCTTC.